Below, one T cell receptor beta chain is given with its context. Method: immunoSEQ multiplex PCR; TCRdb's copy keeps in-frame clones and lacks some. The sample gives fewer than 650,000 clones, 85% to 90% of which show up once; less than 9% is in the top ten. The CDR3 loop spans 14 amino acids. Per germline, CDR1 MNHEY and CDR2 SVGAGI. The junction had 8 bases not matched to a gene; V was cut back by 6 bases and J by 3 bases. The record originates from a study of blood T cell repertoires in COVID-19. The receptor's source is a woman in her fifties or sixties with COVID-19, enrolled during active disease. The chain couples TRBV6-5 to TRBJ2-7; 7 bases align to TRBD1. The specimen was peripheral blood. In nucleotides, the CDR3 is TGTGCCAGCAGGAACAGGGGCTTGGGCTACGAGCAGTACTTC. Protein: CASRNRGLGYEQYF.